The rows below give T cell receptor beta chains drawn from one sample of a study of CD8 T cells in Susac syndrome. MiXCR, applied by TCRdb to the immunoSEQ multiplex PCR reads, yields one record per CDR3 protein. The sample holds a few hundred thousand distinct CDR3 sequences, 85% to 95% seen once. The specimen was CD4+ T cells from PBMCs. These receptors originate from a human donor with multiple sclerosis. Both conserved end residues are part of each CDR3. A D gene is named only where the DNA matches it firmly. Not every row has a clone size; where given, it reads once, few, many or a size class.

v_gene	j_gene	d_gene	abundance	CDR3nt	CDR3aa
TRBV3-1	TRBJ2-1	.	.	TGTGCCAGCAGCCAAGCATCCGGGGGCATGCTTCCGTTCTTC	CASSQASGGMLPFF
TRBV4-2	TRBJ2-7	.	.	TGTGCCAGCAGCCTCCGAGAAGAGAGCTCCTACGAGCAGTACTTC	CASSLREESSYEQYF
TRBV20-1	TRBJ1-1	TRBD1	.	TGCAGTGCTGGGGACAGGGGCACTGAAGCTTTCTTT	CSAGDRGTEAFF
TRBV6-5	TRBJ1-2	.	.	TGTGCCAGCAGTTATGGCAGGGGTCTCTATGGCTACACCTTC	CASSYGRGLYGYTF
TRBV10-3	TRBJ2-3	.	.	TGTGCCTCCCGCGGGGGCACAGATACGCAGTATTTT	CASRGGTDTQYF
TRBV5-6	TRBJ2-1	.	.	TGTGCCAGCAGCCCGGGATCGAGCTCCTACAATGAGCAGTTCTTC	CASSPGSSSYNEQFF
TRBV29-1	TRBJ1-2	.	.	TGCAGCGTTGAGGGTCGACGGGGTGGCTACACCTTC	CSVEGRRGGYTF
TRBV12-3/TRBV12-4	TRBJ2-1	.	.	TGTGCCAGCAGTCACTACAATGAGCAGTTCTTC	CASSHYNEQFF
TRBV27	TRBJ1-2	TRBD1	.	TGTGCCAGCAGTTTTTCTCCTCAACAGGGGTTCTATGGCTACACCTTC	CASSFSPQQGFYGYTF
TRBV7-2	TRBJ1-5	.	.	TGTGCCAGCAGCTTATCCAGTGGAGCTATCGCCGATCAGCCCCAGCATTTT	CASSLSSGAIADQPQHF
TRBV30	TRBJ2-6	.	.	TGTGCCTGGAGCACGGGGGCTACTGGGGCCAACGTCCTGACTTTC	CAWSTGATGANVLTF
TRBV30	TRBJ2-3	TRBD1	.	TGTGCCTGGGGACAGGGTACTTTCAGCACAGATACGCAGTATTTT	CAWGQGTFSTDTQYF
TRBV3-1	TRBJ2-3	TRBD2	.	TGTGCCAGCAGCCAAGGGACTAGCGAGCGTGGTACGCAGTATTTT	CASSQGTSERGTQYF
TRBV9	TRBJ1-2	.	.	TGTGCCAGCAGCGTATCCGCTTGGACACCGGACCCTGGCTACACCTTC	CASSVSAWTPDPGYTF
TRBV15	TRBJ2-3	.	once	TGTGCCACCAGCAGTTCCGGGCGACCAGATACGCAGTATTTT	CATSSSGRPDTQYF
TRBV14	TRBJ1-6	.	.	TGTGCCAGCAGCCAAGGACCCTATTCACCCCTCCACTTT	CASSQGPYSPLHF
TRBV30	TRBJ2-3	.	.	TGTGCCTGGAGCGCCCGTGGCGGCACAGATACGCAGTATTTT	CAWSARGGTDTQYF
TRBV7-4	TRBJ1-5	TRBD1	.	TGTGCCAGCAGCGTGCCGGGACAGGGATCTTTTCTCGTCAATAGCAATCAGCCCCAGCATTTT	CASSVPGQGSFLVNSNQPQHF